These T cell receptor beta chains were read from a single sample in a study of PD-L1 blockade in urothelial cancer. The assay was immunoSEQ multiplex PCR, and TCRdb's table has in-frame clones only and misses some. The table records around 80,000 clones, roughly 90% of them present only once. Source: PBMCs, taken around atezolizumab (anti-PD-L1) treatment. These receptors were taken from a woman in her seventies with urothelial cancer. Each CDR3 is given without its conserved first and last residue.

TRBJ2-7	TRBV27	ASSRQGAIGEQY
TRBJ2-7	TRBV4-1	ASSPGLAGGSYEQY
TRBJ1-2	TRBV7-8	ASSLAGGDYGYT
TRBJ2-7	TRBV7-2	ASSRGSQAY
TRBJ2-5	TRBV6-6	ASSYSMPGVQETQY
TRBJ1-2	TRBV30	AWTRGVENYGYT
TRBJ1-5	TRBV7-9	ASSLDGGQPQPQH
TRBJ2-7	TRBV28	ASRGTGLAHEQY
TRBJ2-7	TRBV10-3	AISRDKAYEQY
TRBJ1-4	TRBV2	ASSAPRQGRGQMF
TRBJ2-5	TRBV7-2	ASSSLAGRGGTQY
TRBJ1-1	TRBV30	AWSELSTAEAF
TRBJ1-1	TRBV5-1	ASSSLGPMGPLNTEAF
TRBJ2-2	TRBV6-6	ASTGGLTTGELF
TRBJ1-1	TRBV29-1	SVERGQGTEAF
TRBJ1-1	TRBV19	ASSNEKYTEAF
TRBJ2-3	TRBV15	ATSIPGLAGKDTQY
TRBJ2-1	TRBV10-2	ASTLYRGVVNEQF
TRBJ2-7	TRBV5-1	ASSYSGGTYEQY
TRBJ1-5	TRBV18	ASSPGSGGQPQH
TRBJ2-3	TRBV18	ASSPSQPIASSTDTQY
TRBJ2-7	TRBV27	ASSSLRDRGFGGGSGEQY
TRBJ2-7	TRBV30	AWSESTLHEQY
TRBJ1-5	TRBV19	ASRKPNQPQH
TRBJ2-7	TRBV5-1	ASSLGAGYEQY
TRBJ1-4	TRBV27	ASSLGQANNEKLF
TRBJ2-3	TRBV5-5	ASSSLSTDTQY
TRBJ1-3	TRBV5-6	ASSLESGRGYTGNTIY
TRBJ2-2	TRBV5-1	ASSPDYPANTGELF
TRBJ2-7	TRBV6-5	ASSSSWSSYEQY
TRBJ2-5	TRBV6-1	ASSENQAVQETQY
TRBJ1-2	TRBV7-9	ASSFSGVRNYGYT
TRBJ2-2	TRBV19	ASSIDVGTPGELF
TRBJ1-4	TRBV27	ASSLNRDHEKLF
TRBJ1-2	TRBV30	AWRQGLQFNYGYT
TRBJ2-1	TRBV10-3	AISDPNRGQGMNEQF
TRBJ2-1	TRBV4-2	ASSQVTSAYNEQF
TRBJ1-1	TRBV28	ASSLYSLMQTEAF
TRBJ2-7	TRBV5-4	ASSFLAGGHEQY
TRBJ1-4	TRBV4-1	ASSQAGGTNEKLF
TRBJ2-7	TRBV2	ASSRGGGIVGKQY
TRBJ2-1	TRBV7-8	ASSRGRGWGNEQF
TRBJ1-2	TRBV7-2	ASSVNSGERGYT
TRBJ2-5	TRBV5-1	ASRTGGQETQY
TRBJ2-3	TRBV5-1	ASSPSTDTQY
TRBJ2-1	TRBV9	ASSSGSSSYNEQF
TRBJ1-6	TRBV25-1	ASRNLKGIDSPLH
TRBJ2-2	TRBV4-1	ASSRTRGHTGELF
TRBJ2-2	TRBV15	ATSTWGRPPGELF
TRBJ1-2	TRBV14	ASSHRTGDGYT
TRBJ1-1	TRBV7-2	ASTPHRGLTEAF
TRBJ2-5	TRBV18	ASSYGTAVQETQY
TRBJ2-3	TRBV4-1	ASSQDIAVVAGSTDTQY